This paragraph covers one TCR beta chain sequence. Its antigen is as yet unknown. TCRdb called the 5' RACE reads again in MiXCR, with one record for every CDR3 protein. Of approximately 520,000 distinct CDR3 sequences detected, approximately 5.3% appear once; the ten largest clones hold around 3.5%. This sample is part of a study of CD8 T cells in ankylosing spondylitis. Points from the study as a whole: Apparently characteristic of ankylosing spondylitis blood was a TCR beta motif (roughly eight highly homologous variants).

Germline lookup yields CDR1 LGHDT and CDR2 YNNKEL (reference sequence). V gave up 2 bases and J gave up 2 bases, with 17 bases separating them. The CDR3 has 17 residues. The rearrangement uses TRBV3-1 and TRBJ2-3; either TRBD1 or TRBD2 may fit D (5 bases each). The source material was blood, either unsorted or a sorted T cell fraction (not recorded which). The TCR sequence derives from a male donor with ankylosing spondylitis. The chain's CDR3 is CASSQPRRGVYTDTQYF. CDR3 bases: TGTGCCAGCAGCCAACCCAGGAGAGGGGTATACACAGATACGCAGTATTTT.